A selection of T cell receptor beta chains follows, all from one sample in a study of CD8 T cells in Susac syndrome. MiXCR, applied by TCRdb to the immunoSEQ multiplex PCR reads, yields one record per CDR3 protein. This sample has 400,000 or so distinct CDR3 sequences; 75% to 90% occur once, and the top ten carry around 0.12%. The sequenced material came from CD8+ T cells from PBMCs. These receptors were obtained from a human donor with multiple sclerosis. CDR3s include the opening cysteine and the closing phenylalanine or tryptophan. The order of the fields is D gene, V gene, J gene, clone size, CDR3 protein, CDR3 DNA. The D gene is left open where the match is weak. Clone size is shown for a subset of rows, as once, few, many or a class of expanded clone.

NA	TRBV12-5	TRBJ1-1	NA	CASGFGPPGAEAFF	TGTGCTAGTGGTTTCGGCCCCCCAGGCGCTGAAGCTTTCTTT
NA	TRBV29-1	TRBJ1-1	NA	CSVEEGMNTEAFF	TGCAGCGTTGAGGAGGGAATGAACACTGAAGCTTTCTTT
NA	TRBV12-3/TRBV12-4	TRBJ1-5	NA	CASTPGLGSNQPQHF	TGTGCCAGCACCCCGGGTCTGGGGAGCAATCAGCCCCAGCATTTT
NA	TRBV5-8	TRBJ1-6	once	CASSLRVDGSYNSPLHF	TGTGCCAGCAGCTTGAGGGTGGACGGGTCCTATAATTCACCCCTCCACTTT
NA	TRBV7-7	TRBJ2-1	NA	CVSDGTPGPCSYNEQFF	TGTGTTAGCGACGGAACTCCGGGACCCTGCTCCTACAATGAGCAGTTCTTC
NA	TRBV9	TRBJ2-3	NA	CASSVGTYNTDTQYF	TGTGCCAGCAGCGTAGGGACGTATAACACAGATACGCAGTATTTT
NA	TRBV19	TRBJ1-1	NA	CASAPEGELNTEAFF	TGTGCCAGCGCCCCTGAGGGGGAGTTGAACACTGAAGCTTTCTTT
NA	TRBV27	TRBJ2-5	NA	CASSPAGVAETQYF	TGTGCCAGCAGTCCCGCCGGCGTGGCCGAGACCCAGTACTTC
TRBD1	TRBV5-5	TRBJ1-4	NA	CASSQDRANEKLFF	TGTGCCAGCAGCCAGGACAGGGCTAATGAAAAACTGTTTTTT
NA	TRBV19	TRBJ1-1	few	CASSSSMNTEAFF	TGTGCCAGTAGTAGCAGCATGAACACTGAAGCTTTCTTT
TRBD2	TRBV6-1	TRBJ2-5	NA	CASSPASGTTQETQYF	TGTGCCAGCAGTCCGGCTAGCGGGACCACACAAGAGACCCAGTACTTC
NA	TRBV10-2	TRBJ1-5	NA	CASSLMEGLRRVRSNQPQHF	TGCGCCAGCAGCTTGATGGAGGGACTCCGGCGGGTAAGAAGCAATCAGCCCCAGCATTTT
NA	TRBV15	TRBJ1-1	NA	CATSRDLGQINTEAFF	TGTGCCACCAGCAGGGATCTCGGACAGATAAACACTGAAGCTTTCTTT
NA	TRBV6-1	TRBJ2-3	few	CASSPGIVDTQYF	TGTGCCAGCAGCCCAGGGATCGTGGATACGCAGTATTTT
NA	TRBV6-5	TRBJ1-4	NA	CASSYSESPRSNGKLFF	TGTGCCAGCAGTTACTCGGAGTCGCCGAGATCTAATGGAAAACTGTTTTTT
TRBD2	TRBV27	TRBJ2-7	NA	CASSLAGGATLSYEQYF	TGTGCCAGCAGTTTAGCGGGGGGGGCCACCCTCTCCTACGAGCAGTACTTC
NA	TRBV6-6	TRBJ1-5	NA	CASNLRAEGNQPQHF	TGTGCCAGCAACCTCCGGGCCGAGGGCAATCAGCCCCAGCATTTT
TRBD2	TRBV3-1	TRBJ2-3	once	CASSQTLAGGLDTQYF	TGTGCCAGCAGCCAGACGCTAGCGGGGGGATTAGATACGCAGTATTTT
TRBD2	TRBV30	TRBJ2-3	NA	CAWRLAGITDTQYF	TGTGCCTGGAGGCTAGCGGGGATCACAGATACGCAGTATTTT
NA	TRBV30	TRBJ1-1	once	CAHSPVNTEAFF	TGTGCCCACTCTCCAGTGAACACTGAAGCTTTCTTT
TRBD1	TRBV6-5	TRBJ2-7	NA	CASSPGTGEYEQYF	TGTGCCAGCTCACCCGGGACAGGGGAGTACGAGCAGTACTTC
TRBD1	TRBV6-1	TRBJ2-7	NA	CASSVGIDRGWDEQYF	TGTGCCAGCAGTGTTGGGATTGACAGGGGATGGGACGAGCAGTACTTC
TRBD2	TRBV4-2	TRBJ2-3	NA	CASSPRGTSGRVADTQYF	TGTGCCAGCAGCCCCCGGGGGACTAGCGGGAGGGTGGCAGATACGCAGTATTTT
NA	TRBV25-1	TRBJ1-1	NA	CASSAFGENTEAFF	TGTGCCAGCAGTGCCTTCGGAGAGAACACTGAAGCTTTCTTT
NA	TRBV12-5	TRBJ2-5	NA	CASGHPDLTQYF	TGTGCTAGTGGTCACCCCGATCTTACCCAGTACTTC
NA	TRBV3-1	TRBJ2-2	NA	CASSQAPNTGELFF	TGTGCCAGCAGCCAAGCCCCGAACACCGGGGAGCTGTTTTTT
TRBD2	TRBV30	TRBJ2-1	NA	CATAGNSYNEQFF	TGTGCCACAGCGGGAAACTCCTACAATGAGCAGTTCTTC
NA	TRBV27	TRBJ2-5	once	CASSNLVTETQYF	TGTGCCAGCAGCAACCTAGTAACGGAGACCCAGTACTTC
NA	TRBV13	TRBJ1-1	NA	CASSPASGTEAFF	TGTGCCAGCAGCCCCGCCTCCGGGACTGAAGCTTTCTTT
NA	TRBV4-1	TRBJ1-4	NA	CASSQTSEKLFF	TGCGCCAGCAGCCAGACCAGTGAAAAACTGTTTTTT
NA	TRBV4-1	TRBJ1-1	NA	CASSQEPGLGTEAFF	TGCGCCAGCAGCCAAGAGCCAGGGTTGGGTACTGAAGCTTTCTTT
NA	TRBV9	TRBJ2-1	NA	CASSVGGTGVYNEQFF	TGTGCCAGCAGCGTAGGAGGGACTGGGGTCTACAATGAGCAGTTCTTC
TRBD2	TRBV18	TRBJ2-7	NA	CASSSPTSGAFEQYF	TGTGCCAGCTCATCACCGACTAGCGGGGCTTTCGAGCAGTACTTC
TRBD2	TRBV29-1	TRBJ2-7	NA	CSVASRGDAYEQYF	TGCAGCGTCGCGAGTCGGGGGGACGCCTACGAGCAGTACTTC
NA	TRBV18	TRBJ2-7	NA	CASSPRKGIYEQYF	TGTGCCAGCTCACCCCGAAAGGGGATCTACGAGCAGTACTTC
NA	TRBV5-8	TRBJ2-2	NA	CASTLGRGTGELFF	TGTGCCAGCACTCTAGGTAGAGGAACCGGGGAGCTGTTTTTT
TRBD2	TRBV6-5	TRBJ2-3	NA	CASSGGGQSTDTQYF	TGTGCCAGCAGCGGGGGGGGGCAAAGCACAGATACGCAGTATTTT
TRBD1	TRBV7-9	TRBJ2-7	NA	CASSSGTGSAFSYEQYF	TGTGCCAGCAGCTCCGGGACAGGATCGGCCTTCTCCTACGAGCAGTACTTC
NA	TRBV19	TRBJ2-5	NA	CASSIWREETQYF	TGTGCCAGTAGTATTTGGAGGGAAGAGACCCAGTACTTC
NA	TRBV12-3/TRBV12-4	TRBJ1-4	NA	CASSFLGAYEKLFF	TGTGCCAGCAGTTTCCTCGGGGCGTATGAAAAACTGTTTTTT
NA	TRBV12-3/TRBV12-4	TRBJ2-7	NA	CASSLMGSFSPEQYF	TGTGCCAGCAGCCTGATGGGGTCTTTTTCTCCCGAGCAGTACTTC
NA	TRBV30	TRBJ2-7	NA	CAWETLGQGGFEQYF	TGTGCCTGGGAGACCTTGGGGCAGGGAGGATTCGAGCAGTACTTC
NA	TRBV30	TRBJ1-1	NA	CAWVNTEAFF	TGTGCCTGGGTTAACACTGAAGCTTTCTTT
NA	TRBV29-1	TRBJ1-2	NA	CSVEDIQGNGYTF	TGCAGCGTTGAAGATATCCAGGGCAATGGCTACACCTTC
TRBD2	TRBV3-1	TRBJ2-7	NA	CASSQPGGLYEQYF	TGTGCCAGCAGCCAGCCGGGGGGTCTTTACGAGCAGTACTTC
NA	TRBV19	TRBJ1-5	NA	CASSPTLAGNQPQHF	TGTGCCAGTAGTCCGACCCTGGCGGGCAATCAGCCCCAGCATTTT
TRBD2	TRBV30	TRBJ2-5	NA	CAWSVSGGAFETQYF	TGTGCCTGGAGTGTAAGCGGGGGGGCCTTCGAGACCCAGTACTTC
TRBD1	TRBV11-2	TRBJ1-1	NA	CASSLWKRDRTNTEAFF	TGTGCCAGCAGCTTATGGAAACGGGACAGGACGAACACTGAAGCTTTCTTT
TRBD2	TRBV27	TRBJ2-1	NA	CASSTIAGVAFNEQFF	TGTGCCAGCAGTACGATAGCGGGAGTCGCGTTCAATGAGCAGTTCTTC
TRBD2	TRBV6-1	TRBJ2-3	few	CASSEEAGGRDTQYF	TGTGCCAGCAGTGAAGAAGCGGGGGGGCGGGATACGCAGTATTTT
NA	TRBV20-1	TRBJ1-2	NA	CSANSGQDRLGYTF	TGCAGTGCCAACTCAGGGCAGGATAGGTTGGGCTACACCTTC
TRBD1	TRBV5-1	TRBJ2-1	NA	CASSPGQGPGSYNEQFF	TGCGCCAGCAGCCCCGGACAGGGCCCAGGGTCCTACAATGAGCAGTTCTTC
TRBD2	TRBV5-1	TRBJ2-1	once	CASSSTSGSPSYNEQFF	TGCGCCAGCAGCTCGACTAGCGGGTCCCCCTCCTACAATGAGCAGTTCTTC
NA	TRBV5-1	TRBJ2-7	NA	CASSLGWDVYEQYF	TGCGCCAGCAGCTTGGGGTGGGACGTCTACGAGCAGTACTTC
TRBD2	TRBV4-1	TRBJ2-1	NA	CASSQVLAGSITGGYNEQFF	TGCGCCAGCAGCCAAGTGTTAGCGGGGAGCATAACGGGGGGATACAATGAGCAGTTCTTC
TRBD2	TRBV27	TRBJ2-7	NA	CASSSISSGSYEQYF	TGTGCCAGCAGTTCTATTTCTAGCGGGAGCTACGAGCAGTACTTC
TRBD1	TRBV16	TRBJ2-1	NA	CASSQPGTVNNEQFF	TGTGCCAGCAGCCAGCCCGGGACAGTCAACAATGAGCAGTTCTTC
TRBD1	TRBV4-1	TRBJ2-7	NA	CASSPRRQGTRNEQYF	TGCGCCAGCAGTCCTAGAAGACAGGGTACGAGGAACGAGCAGTACTTC
TRBD2	TRBV12-3/TRBV12-4	TRBJ2-7	NA	CASSGVGTSVSYEQYF	TGTGCCAGCAGTGGTGTTGGGACTAGCGTATCCTACGAGCAGTACTTC